This TCR beta chain is from a study of T cells after yellow fever vaccination (dated by TCRdb to the late 2010s). Regarding the complete study: The SMART-Seq v4 Ultra Low Input RNA kit was used to prepare libraries from fractions with low cell numbers. Two healthy male donors, one aged 18 to 29 and one aged 30 to 39 years, were included in the cohort. Blood was collected at multiple timepoints before and after primary and secondary immunization, and bulk PBMC replicates and cell subsets were isolated. Bulk TCR alpha and beta repertoires were sequenced longitudinally to track T-cell clones before and after primary and booster YFV17D yellow fever vaccination. Points the paper makes about the study in general: Computational filtering was required because FACS-sorted repertoires could contain abundant contaminating clonotypes from the bulk population. The secondary T-cell response was weaker than the primary response but faster, peaking on day 5 instead of day 15. A small share of clonotypes was detected in both CD4 and CD8 compartments, with the overlap likely arising from convergent recombination. Because only two donors were included in the study, the extent to which the findings can be generalized is limited. After the booster, most clones that had expanded after primary vaccination were detected again (nearly 98% of CD4 and 70% to 90% of CD8), suggesting broad maintenance of memory.

There are a few counts of this clonotype. There is no known antigen for this receptor. Base qualities were left out, and no much larger clone turns up one base away. According to the study, the label for this sample's treatment or condition signals: live attenuated yellow fever vaccine strain. Two biological replicates of bulk PBMCs were collected at each blood-draw timepoint. PBMCs were isolated from peripheral blood using a standard Ficoll-Paque protocol. TriZol was used to extract RNA from bulk PBMCs, CD4 and CD8 fractions, and dextramer-positive and dextramer-negative fractions. The CDR3 sequence holds 17 residues, the cysteine and phenylalanine included. The DNA shown is the 51-base CDR3, in frame from base 1. V is clipped by 7 bases and J by 0 bases, and the sequence between their germline boundaries is 18 bases long. The germline V gene sets CDR1 to SGHVS and CDR2 to FQNEAQ. Synthesis of TCR cDNA relied on 5'RACE template switching, a step that introduced a universal primer site along with unique molecular identifiers. Priming for cDNA synthesis came from both the TCR alpha and TCR beta constant segments. Library amplification involved two PCR steps, and the second step added sample barcodes and sequencing adapters. Sequencing of libraries was done on Illumina HiSeq 2500 (2x100 bp) or NovaSeq (2x150 bp). The published analysis was carried out like this. MIGEC was used to demultiplex reads and collapse the reads into UMI consensus sequences, and MiXCR was used for V(D)J alignment. Clonotypes responding to the vaccine were identified with edgeR on replicate PBMC samples, with the criteria of FDR below 0.01 and a log2 fold change above 5 up to day 15. CD4 or CD8 identity was assigned to each bulk clonotype according to whether the clonotype was present at higher abundance in the sequenced CD4 repertoire or the sequenced CD8 repertoire. TCRdb reworked the public reads: Q25 trimming with fastp, MiXCR clone assembly, productive beta chains retained. Each entry is one CDR3 protein sequence, shown with its most common DNA and genes. The V and J calls follow TCRdb's processing rather than the paper's. The sample table holds under 700,000 distinct CDR3 sequences, of which roughly a sixth were seen once. The ten largest clones represent roughly 17% of the sample.

Sample: PBMCs, taken around 5 days after the first yellow fever vaccination. Rearrangement joined TRBV7-8 to TRBJ2-2; no D gene is confidently identified. The TCR sequence derives from a man in his late teens or twenties who received the YFV17D yellow fever vaccine. CDR3 loop: CASTFPRLLANTGELFF. The DNA sequence reads TGTGCCAGCACCTTCCCCCGACTGCTCGCGAACACCGGGGAGCTGTTTTTT.